Described below is a single TCR beta chain sequence and its context. Antigen unknown. These data originate in a study of shared clonotypes between healthy human individuals. Study results and caveats: Compared with memory subsets, naive subsets generally had larger estimated richness.

Measured with immunoSEQ multiplex PCR; TCRdb has only the in-frame clones, and not every one. This repertoire shows millions of clones, more than 80% found once; its top ten account for around 0.15%. The receptor comes from a young man in good health. Sequenced input: naive CD4+ T cells sorted from blood. Subset defined: CD45RA+ positively selected.

In nucleotides, the CDR3 is TGCGCCAGCAGCCAAGTGGCCAGGACAGGGGGTAACTATGGCTACACCTTC. This translates into CASSQVARTGGNYGYTF. The V call is TRBV4-1, the J call TRBJ1-2; TRBD1 aligns across 10 bases. The V segment lost 1 base and the J segment 1 base; nucleotides outside the gene matches: 6. The CDR3 consists of 17 residues. Per the germline V gene, CDR1 is MGHRA and CDR2 is YSYEKL.